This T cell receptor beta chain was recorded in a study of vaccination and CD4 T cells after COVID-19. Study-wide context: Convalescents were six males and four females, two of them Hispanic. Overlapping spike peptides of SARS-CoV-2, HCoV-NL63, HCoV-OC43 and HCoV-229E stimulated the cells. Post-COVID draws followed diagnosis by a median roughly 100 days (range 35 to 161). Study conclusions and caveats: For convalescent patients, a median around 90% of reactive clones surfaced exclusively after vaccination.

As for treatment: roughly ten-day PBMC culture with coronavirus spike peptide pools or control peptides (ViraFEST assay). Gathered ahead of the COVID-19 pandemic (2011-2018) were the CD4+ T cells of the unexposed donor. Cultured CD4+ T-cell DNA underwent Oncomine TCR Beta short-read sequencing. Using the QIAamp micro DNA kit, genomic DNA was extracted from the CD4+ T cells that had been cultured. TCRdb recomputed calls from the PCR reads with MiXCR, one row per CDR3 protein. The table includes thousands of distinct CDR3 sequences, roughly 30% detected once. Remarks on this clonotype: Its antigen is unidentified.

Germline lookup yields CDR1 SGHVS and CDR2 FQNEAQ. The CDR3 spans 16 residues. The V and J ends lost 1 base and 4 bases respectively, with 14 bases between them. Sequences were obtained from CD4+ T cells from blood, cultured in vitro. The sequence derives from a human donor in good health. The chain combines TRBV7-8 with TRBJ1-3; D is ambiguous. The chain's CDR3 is CASSLGELLLGNTIYF. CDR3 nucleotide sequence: TGTGCCAGCAGCTTAGGGGAGCTCCTTCTCGGAAACACCATATATTTT. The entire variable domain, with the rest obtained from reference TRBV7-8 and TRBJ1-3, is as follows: GAGVSQSPRYKVAKRGQDVALRCDPISGHVSLFWYQQALGQGPEFLTYFQNEAQLDKSGLPSDRFFAERPEGSVSTLKIQRTQQEDSAVYLCASSLGELLLGNTIYFGEGSWLTVV.